The T cell receptor (beta chain) under discussion was sequenced for a study of identifying expanded T cells in peripheral blood. About this clone itself: Its antigen is not identified.

Sequencing was performed with immunoSEQ multiplex PCR; in TCRdb, only in-frame clones are kept and a portion is missing. The sample lists about 58,000 clones, roughly nine tenths occurring once. The study, taken as a whole, reports: Technical replicates showed about 1.2 changed clones; two weeks 15 to 20; four weeks 19.

The germline V and J ends were trimmed by 0 bases and 2 bases, with 9 bases remaining between them. Per germline, CDR1 SGDLS and CDR2 YYNGEE. The CDR3 runs 15 residues. The chain joins TRBV9 to TRBJ2-1; D is ambiguous. The receptor was isolated from a person between 18 and 75 years old in good health. Material for sequencing was blood. CDR3 residues: CASSVGVVTYNEQFF. The CDR3 DNA is TGTGCCAGCAGCGTAGGGGTGGTAACCTACAATGAGCAGTTCTTC.